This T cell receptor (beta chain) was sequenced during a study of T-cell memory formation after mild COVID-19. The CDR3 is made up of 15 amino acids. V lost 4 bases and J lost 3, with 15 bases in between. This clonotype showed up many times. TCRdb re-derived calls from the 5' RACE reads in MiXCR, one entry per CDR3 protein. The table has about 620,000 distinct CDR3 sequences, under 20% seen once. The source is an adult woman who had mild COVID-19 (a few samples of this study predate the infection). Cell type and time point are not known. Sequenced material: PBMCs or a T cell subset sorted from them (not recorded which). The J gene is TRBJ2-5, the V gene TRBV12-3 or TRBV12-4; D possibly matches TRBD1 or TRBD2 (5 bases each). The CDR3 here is CASSSTSVGEETQYF. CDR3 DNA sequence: TGTGCCAGCAGTTCGACCTCCGTGGGGGAAGAGACCCAGTACTTC.